The present entry profiles one T cell receptor beta chain with its context. Its antigen remains unknown. The sample comes from a study of chemoradiotherapy in HPV16-positive cancers. Study outcomes and limitations: The functional HPV-specific definition rests on just two HPV16-positive patients. Better recurrence-free survival went with HPV-responsive T-cell expansion in HPV16-positive patients.

Repeated repertoire sampling spanned the course of chemoradiotherapy. V lost 4 bases and J lost 5; bases outside the gene matches: 6. The CDR3 extends over 16 amino acids. CDR1 is LNHDA and CDR2 is SQIVND in the germline V gene (reference sequence). Profiled with immunoSEQ multiplex PCR; TCRdb holds only in-frame clones, not every one. Of about 7,000 clones in the sample, roughly 82% were seen once. This receptor was obtained from a human donor with HPV-associated anogenital cancer. Sequencing used tumor tissue, obtained from a patient who underwent chemoradiotherapy. This chain connects TRBV19 to TRBJ2-3; 13 positions agree with TRBD2. DNA of the CDR3: TGTGCCAGTAGTACCCAACTAGCGGGGGGGCAAGATACGCAGTATTTT. It is translated as CASSTQLAGGQDTQYF.